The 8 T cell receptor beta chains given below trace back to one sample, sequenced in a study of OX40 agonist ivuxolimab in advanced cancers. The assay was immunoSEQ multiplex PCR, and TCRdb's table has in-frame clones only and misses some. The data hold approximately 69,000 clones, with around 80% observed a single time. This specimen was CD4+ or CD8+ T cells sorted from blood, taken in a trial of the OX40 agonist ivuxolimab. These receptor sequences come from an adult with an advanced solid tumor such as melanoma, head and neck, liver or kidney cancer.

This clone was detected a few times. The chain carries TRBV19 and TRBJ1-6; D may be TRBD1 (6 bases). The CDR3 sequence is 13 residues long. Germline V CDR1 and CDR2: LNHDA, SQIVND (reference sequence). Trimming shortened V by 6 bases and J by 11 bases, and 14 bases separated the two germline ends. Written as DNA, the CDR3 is TGTGCCAGTAGCCGGGGGCAGGGAGCACCCCTCCACTTT. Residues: CASSRGQGAPLHF.

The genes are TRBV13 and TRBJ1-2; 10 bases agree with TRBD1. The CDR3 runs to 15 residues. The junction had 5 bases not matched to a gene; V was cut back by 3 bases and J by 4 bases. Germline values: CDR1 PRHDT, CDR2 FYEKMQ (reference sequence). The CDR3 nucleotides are TGTGCCAGCAGCTTGACAGGGGGCGTCGGCTATGGCTACACCTTC. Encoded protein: CASSLTGGVGYGYTF.

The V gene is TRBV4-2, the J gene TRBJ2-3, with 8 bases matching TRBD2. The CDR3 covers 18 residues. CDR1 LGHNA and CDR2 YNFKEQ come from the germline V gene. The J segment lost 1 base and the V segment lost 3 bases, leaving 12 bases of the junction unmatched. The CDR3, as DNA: TGTGCCAGCAGCCACGACCGGGGGCAAGCGGGGGGCACAGATACGCAGTATTTT. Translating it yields CASSHDRGQAGGTDTQYF.

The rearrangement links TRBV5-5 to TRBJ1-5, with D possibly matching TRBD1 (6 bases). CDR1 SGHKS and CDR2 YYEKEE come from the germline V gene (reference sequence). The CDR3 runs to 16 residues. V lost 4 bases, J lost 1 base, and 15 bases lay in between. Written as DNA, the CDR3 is TGTGCCAGCAGCCCAGTGGGGGCGGGGAGCAATCAGCCCCAGCATTTT. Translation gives CASSPVGAGSNQPQHF. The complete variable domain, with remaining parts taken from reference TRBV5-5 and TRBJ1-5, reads DAGVTQSPTHLIKTRGQQVTLRCSPISGHKSVSWYQQVLGQGPQFIFQYYEKEERGRGNFPDRFSARQFPNYSSELNVNALLLGDSALYLCASSPVGAGSNQPQHFGDGTRLSIL.

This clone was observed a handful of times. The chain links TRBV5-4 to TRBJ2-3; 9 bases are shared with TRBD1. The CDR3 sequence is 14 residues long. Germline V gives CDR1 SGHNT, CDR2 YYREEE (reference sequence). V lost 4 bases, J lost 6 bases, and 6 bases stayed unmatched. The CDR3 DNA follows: TGTGCCAGCAGCCTTAACAGGGGGCAGGATACGCAGTATTTT. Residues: CASSLNRGQDTQYF.

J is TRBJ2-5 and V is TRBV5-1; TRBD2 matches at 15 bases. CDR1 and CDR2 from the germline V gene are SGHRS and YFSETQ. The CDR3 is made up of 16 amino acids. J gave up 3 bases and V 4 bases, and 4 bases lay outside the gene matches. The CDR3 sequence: CASSLRTSGGEETQYF. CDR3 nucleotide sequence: TGCGCCAGCAGCCTACGGACTAGCGGGGGGGAAGAGACCCAGTACTTC.

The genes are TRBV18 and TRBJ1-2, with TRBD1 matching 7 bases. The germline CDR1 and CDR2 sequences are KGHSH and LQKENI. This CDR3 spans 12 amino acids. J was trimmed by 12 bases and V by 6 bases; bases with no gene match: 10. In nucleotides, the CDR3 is TGTGCCAGCTCCCGGACGACAGGGACCCACACCTTC. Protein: CASSRTTGTHTF.

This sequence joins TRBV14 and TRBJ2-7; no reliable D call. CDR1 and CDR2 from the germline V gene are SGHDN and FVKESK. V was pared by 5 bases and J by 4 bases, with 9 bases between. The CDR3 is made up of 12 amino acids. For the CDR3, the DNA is TGTGCCAGCAGCGGGATAAGGTACGAGCAGTACTTC. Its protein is CASSGIRYEQYF.